The 7 T cell receptor beta chains below were found in one sample sequenced in a study of blood T cell repertoires in COVID-19. The method was immunoSEQ multiplex PCR; TCRdb's version includes in-frame clones alone and lacks a portion of them. The sample yields about 430,000 clones, 75% to 90% seen once. The specimen sequenced was PBMCs or T cells enriched from blood (not recorded which). The receptors shown here come from a man aged 25-45 years who had recovered from COVID-19.

This clone was picked up one time. Other DNA variants within this sample encode the same CDR3. This chain connects TRBV5-1 to TRBJ2-3, with TRBD2 matching 9 bases. In germline, CDR1 is SGHRS, CDR2 YFSETQ. This CDR3 region has 16 residues. The J segment lost 5 bases and the V segment lost 0 bases, leaving 7 bases of the junction unmatched. The CDR3 DNA follows: TGCGCCAGCAGCTTGGAGGCGGGAGGGCCCGGAGATACGCAGTATTTT. Encoded protein: CASSLEAGGPGDTQYF.

The chain employs TRBV6-4 and TRBJ1-3, with D possibly TRBD1 on 6 matching bases. In germline, CDR1 is MRHNA, CDR2 SNTAGT. V was clipped by 5 bases and J by 0 bases, with 8 bases between them. This CDR3 spans 14 amino acids. The CDR3 spells CASSLDSSGNTIYF. The CDR3 DNA reads TGTGCCAGCAGTCTGGACAGCTCTGGAAACACCATATATTTT.

Remarks on this clone: Given the absence of the conserved phenylalanine or tryptophan at the CDR3 end, a read error is likely. The DNA is omitted, as the CDR3 cannot be located on it reliably, and the CDR3 follows TCRdb's listing. The chain uses TRBV29-1 and TRBJ2-3; the table assigns TRBD2, which was not confirmed against the DNA. Including both end residues, the CDR3 is 11 amino acids long. Germline values: CDR1 SQVTM, CDR2 ANQGSEA. The CDR3 loop is CSVGLAGVLLC.

As DNA, the CDR3 is TGTGCCATTTCGGGTAGCACCTACGAGCAGTACTTC. This codes for CAISGSTYEQYF. The V and J genes are TRBV10-3 and TRBJ2-7, with D unclear. Germline loops: CDR1 ENHRY, CDR2 SYGVKD. This CDR3 is built from 12 residues. Trimming removed 9 bases at V and 2 bases at J, with 11 bases between.

V usage is TRBV5-4 and J usage is TRBJ2-7, with 8 bases lining up with TRBD1. Germline CDR1 SGHNT, CDR2 YYREEE (reference sequence). Trimming removed 3 bases from V and 5 bases from J; junction bases left unmatched: 7. CDR3 size: 14 residues. CDR3 bases: TGTGCCAGCAGCTCGGCAGGGGGCTCGGACGAGCAGTACTTC. This encodes CASSSAGGSDEQYF.

The rearrangement joins TRBV30 to TRBJ1-2; 8 nucleotides align to TRBD1. Germline trimming cut 4 bases from V and 4 bases from J; bases unmatched to any gene: 8. Germline-derived CDR1 and CDR2 are GTSNPN and SVGIG (reference sequence). The CDR3 extends over 14 amino acids. The CDR3 here is CAWTLRGLVYGYTF. The CDR3 DNA reads as TGTGCCTGGACCCTCAGGGGGCTGGTCTATGGCTACACCTTC.

The V gene is TRBV19, the J gene TRBJ2-7, with D perhaps TRBD1 (8 bases). V lost 4 bases and J lost 0, with 19 bases in between. This CDR3 comprises 17 residues. Per the germline V gene, CDR1 is LNHDA and CDR2 is SQIVND (reference sequence). The CDR3 is CASSSRGTGGASYEQYF. The CDR3, as DNA: TGTGCCAGTAGTAGCCGGGGAACAGGGGGGGCCTCCTACGAGCAGTACTTC.